This passage covers 8 T cell receptor beta chains from one sample sequenced in a study of OX40 agonist ivuxolimab in advanced cancers. Using immunoSEQ multiplex PCR, the repertoire was profiled, and TCRdb retains in-frame clones only, with some absent. The sample contains approximately 61,000 clones, roughly nine tenths of which appear only once. The sample was CD4+ or CD8+ T cells sorted from blood, taken in a trial of the OX40 agonist ivuxolimab. The receptors come from an adult with an advanced solid tumor such as melanoma, head and neck, liver or kidney cancer.

This clone appeared once. The chain is built from TRBV2 and TRBJ2-7; TRBD1 matches at 7 bases. V lost 8 bases to trimming and J lost 2 bases; unmatched junction nucleotides: 6. Germline V gene lookup returns CDR1 SNHLY and CDR2 FYNNEI. This CDR3 is built from 13 residues. CDR3 in amino acids: CASCDRATYEQYF. In nucleotides, the CDR3 is TGTGCCAGCTGCGACAGGGCAACCTACGAGCAGTACTTC.

This sequence joins TRBV5-1 and TRBJ2-5; maybe TRBD1 (5 bases). The CDR3 consists of 13 residues. V lost 10 bases, J lost 2 bases, and 15 bases lay in between. CDR1 and CDR2 from the germline V gene are SGHRS and YFSETQ. The chain's CDR3 is CALAGMGQETQYF. CDR3 sequence (DNA): TGCGCCCTGGCAGGGATGGGGCAAGAGACCCAGTACTTC.

This chain links TRBV5-1 with TRBJ1-1; D not resolved. This CDR3 spans 14 amino acids. Germline CDR1 is SGHRS and CDR2 is YFSETQ. V lost 0 bases and J lost 4, with 10 bases in between. This chain's CDR3 is CASSLGSERTEAFF. CDR3 DNA sequence: TGCGCCAGCAGCTTGGGTTCCGAACGCACTGAAGCTTTCTTT.

The CDR3, as DNA: TGTGCCAGCAGTGACTCGATGGCCGGGGGCACTGAAGCTTTCTTT. It encodes CASSDSMAGGTEAFF. The gene calls are TRBV6-4 and TRBJ1-1; tentatively, D is TRBD1 (5 bases). Germline V CDR1 and CDR2: MRHNA, SNTAGT. This CDR3 has 15 residues. Trimming shortened V by 0 bases and J by 4 bases, and 12 bases separated the two germline ends.

J is TRBJ1-1 and V is TRBV5-1; TRBD1 matches at 7 bases. Germline-derived CDR1 and CDR2 are SGHRS and YFSETQ. This CDR3 is built from 15 residues. The V segment lost 4 bases and the J segment 4 bases; nucleotides outside the gene matches: 10. The CDR3 coding sequence is TGCGCCAGCAGCGGGACGACAGGGTGGGGCACTGAAGCTTTCTTT. It translates to CASSGTTGWGTEAFF.

V and J are TRBV14 and TRBJ1-2, with TRBD1 identical over 7 bases. The CDR3 consists of 18 residues. V gave up 3 bases and J gave up 10 bases; unmatched junction bases: 23. From germline, CDR1 is SGHDN and CDR2 FVKESK. CDR3 sequence reads: CASSQGTGTASFMVDYTF. The CDR3, as DNA: TGTGCCAGCAGCCAGGGGACGGGGACAGCGTCATTTATGGTGGACTACACCTTC.

V is TRBV4-2 and J is TRBJ1-4; 7 nucleotides agree with TRBD1. This CDR3 is built from 15 residues. Trimming took 3 bases from V and 5 from J; bases not matched to a gene: 6. CDR1 is LGHNA, CDR2 YNFKEQ, per germline. The CDR3 DNA reads TGTGCCAGCAGCCAGATGACAGGGACCAATGAAAAACTGTTTTTT. Amino acid sequence: CASSQMTGTNEKLFF.

For the CDR3, the DNA is TGCAGTGCTAGGGCCCTAGAGACCCAGTACTTC. Its translation: CSARALETQYF. The chain joins TRBV20-1 to TRBJ2-5; D uncertain. V was clipped by 3 bases and J by 4 bases, with 6 bases between them. The CDR3 is 11 amino acids. Looked up from germline, CDR1 is DFQATT and CDR2 is SNEGSKA (reference sequence).